This T cell receptor beta chain was captured in a study of cytomegalovirus exposure and HLA in healthy donors. Study-level points and caveats: One later analysis, an examination of the 100 to 150 validation repertoires, found that first-cohort TCR clusters tended to co-occur in them. Rarity held for most TCR sequences, but there were some public TCRs that occurred in many donors.

Produced via immunoSEQ multiplex PCR; TCRdb's table is partial and in-frame only. The sample lists about 49,000 clones, approximately 95% occurring once. For this clone: Its specificity is not known.

V lost 6 bases to trimming and J lost 4 bases; unmatched junction nucleotides: 2. Germline V gene sequence: CDR1 LNHDA, CDR2 SQIVND (reference sequence). The CDR3 length is 15 residues. This clonotype was obtained from a woman younger than 30 in good health and CMV-seropositive. The rearrangement uses TRBV19 and TRBJ2-2; 13 nucleotides align to TRBD2. The specimen was PBMCs. The CDR3, as DNA: TGTGCCAGTAGGGGGACTAGCGGGGTCACCGGGGAGCTGTTTTTT. Residues: CASRGTSGVTGELFF.